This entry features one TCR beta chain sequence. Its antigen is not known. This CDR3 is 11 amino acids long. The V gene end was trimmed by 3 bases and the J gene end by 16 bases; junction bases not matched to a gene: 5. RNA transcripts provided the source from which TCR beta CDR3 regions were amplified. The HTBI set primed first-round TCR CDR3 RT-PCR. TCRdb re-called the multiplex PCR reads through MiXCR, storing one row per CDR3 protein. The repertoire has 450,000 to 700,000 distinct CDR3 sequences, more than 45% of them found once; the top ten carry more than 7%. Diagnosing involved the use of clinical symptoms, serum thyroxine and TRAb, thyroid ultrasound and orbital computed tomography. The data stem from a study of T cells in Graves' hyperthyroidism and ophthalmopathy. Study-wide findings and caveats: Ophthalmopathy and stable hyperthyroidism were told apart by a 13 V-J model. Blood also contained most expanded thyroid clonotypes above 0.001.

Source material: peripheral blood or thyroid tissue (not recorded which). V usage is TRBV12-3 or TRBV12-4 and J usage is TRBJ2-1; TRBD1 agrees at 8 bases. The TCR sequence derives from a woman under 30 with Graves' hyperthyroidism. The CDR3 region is CASSLGQVIFF. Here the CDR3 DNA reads TGTGCCAGCAGTTTGGGACAGGTAATTTTCTTC.